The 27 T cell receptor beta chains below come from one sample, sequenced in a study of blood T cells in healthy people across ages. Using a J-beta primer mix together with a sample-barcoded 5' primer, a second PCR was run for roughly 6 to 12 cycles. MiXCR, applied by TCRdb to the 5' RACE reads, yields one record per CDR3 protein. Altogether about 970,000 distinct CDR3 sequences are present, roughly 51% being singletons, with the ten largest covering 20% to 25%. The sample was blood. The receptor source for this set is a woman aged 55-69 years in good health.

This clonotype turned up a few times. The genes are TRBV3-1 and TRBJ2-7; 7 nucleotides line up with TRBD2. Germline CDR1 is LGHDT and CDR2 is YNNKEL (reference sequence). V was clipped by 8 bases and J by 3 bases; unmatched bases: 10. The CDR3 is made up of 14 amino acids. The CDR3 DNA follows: TGTGCCAGCTCCCCCGACGGCGGGAGCTACGAGCAGTACTTC. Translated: CASSPDGGSYEQYF.

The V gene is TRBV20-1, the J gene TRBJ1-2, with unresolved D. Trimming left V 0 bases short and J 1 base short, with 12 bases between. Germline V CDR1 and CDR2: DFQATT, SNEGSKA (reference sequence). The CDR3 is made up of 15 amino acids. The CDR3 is CSARDRTAGNYGYTF. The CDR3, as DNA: TGCAGTGCTAGAGATAGGACGGCCGGTAACTATGGCTACACCTTC.

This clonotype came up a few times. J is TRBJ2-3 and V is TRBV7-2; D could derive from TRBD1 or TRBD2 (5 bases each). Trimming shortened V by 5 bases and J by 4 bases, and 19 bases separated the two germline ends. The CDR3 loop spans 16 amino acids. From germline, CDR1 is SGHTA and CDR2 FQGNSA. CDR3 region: CASSQVVGTLPDTQYF. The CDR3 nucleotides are TGTGCCAGCAGCCAGGTGGTTGGGACCCTCCCAGATACGCAGTATTTT.

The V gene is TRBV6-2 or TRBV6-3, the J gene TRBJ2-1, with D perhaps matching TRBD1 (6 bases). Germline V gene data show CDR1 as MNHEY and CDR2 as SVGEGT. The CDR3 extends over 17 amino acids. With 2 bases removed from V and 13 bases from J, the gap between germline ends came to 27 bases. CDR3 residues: CASSYRHMDSSSETQFF. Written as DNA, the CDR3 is TGTGCCAGCAGTTACAGGCACATGGACAGTAGTTCCGAGACCCAGTTCTTC.

The chain's CDR3 is CASSLDTVSGSDTQYF. In DNA form, the CDR3 reads TGTGCCAGCAGCCTGGATACCGTTAGTGGTTCAGATACGCAGTATTTT. The chain uses TRBV5-8 and TRBJ2-3; D gene ambiguous. This CDR3 spans 16 amino acids. Trimming took off 4 bases at V and 4 bases at J, with 19 bases between the two ends. Germline V gene lookup returns CDR1 SGHTS and CDR2 YDEGEE. The full variable domain, its missing parts supplied by reference TRBV5-8 and TRBJ2-3, is EAGVTQSPTHLIKTRGQQATLRCSPISGHTSVYWYQQALGLGLQFLLWYDEGEERNRGNFPPRFSGRQFPNYSSELNVNALELEDSALYLCASSLDTVSGSDTQYFGPGTRLTVL.

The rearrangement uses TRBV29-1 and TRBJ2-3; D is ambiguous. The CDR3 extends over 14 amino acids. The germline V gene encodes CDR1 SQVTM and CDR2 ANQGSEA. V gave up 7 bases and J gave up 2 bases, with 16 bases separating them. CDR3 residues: CSAHFTSLTDTQYF. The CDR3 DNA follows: TGCAGCGCCCATTTTACCTCCCTCACAGATACGCAGTATTTT.

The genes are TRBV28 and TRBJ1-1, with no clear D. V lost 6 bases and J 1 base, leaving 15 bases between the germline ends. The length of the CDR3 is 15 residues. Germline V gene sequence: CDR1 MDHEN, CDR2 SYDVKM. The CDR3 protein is CASRLRVAGNTEAFF. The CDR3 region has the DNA TGTGCCAGCAGACTAAGGGTGGCCGGGAACACTGAAGCTTTCTTT.

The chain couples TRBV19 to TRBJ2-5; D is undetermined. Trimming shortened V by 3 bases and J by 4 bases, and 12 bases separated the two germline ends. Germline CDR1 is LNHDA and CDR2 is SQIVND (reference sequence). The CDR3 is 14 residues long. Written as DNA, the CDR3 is TGTGCCAGTAGTATTTCGGCAGTCCCAGAGACCCAGTACTTC. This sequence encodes CASSISAVPETQYF.

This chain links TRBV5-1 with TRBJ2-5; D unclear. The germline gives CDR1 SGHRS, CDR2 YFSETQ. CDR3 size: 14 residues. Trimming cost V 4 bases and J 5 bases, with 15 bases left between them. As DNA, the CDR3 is TGCGCCAGCAGCCCGCTCGGAGCCCCCGAGACCCAGTACTTC. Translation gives CASSPLGAPETQYF.

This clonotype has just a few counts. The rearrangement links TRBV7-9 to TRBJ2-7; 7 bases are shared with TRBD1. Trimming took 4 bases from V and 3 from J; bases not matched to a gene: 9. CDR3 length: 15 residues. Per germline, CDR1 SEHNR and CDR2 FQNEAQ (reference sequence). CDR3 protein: CASSSAEGASYEQYF. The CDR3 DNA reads TGTGCCAGCAGCTCCGCAGAGGGGGCTAGCTACGAGCAGTACTTC.

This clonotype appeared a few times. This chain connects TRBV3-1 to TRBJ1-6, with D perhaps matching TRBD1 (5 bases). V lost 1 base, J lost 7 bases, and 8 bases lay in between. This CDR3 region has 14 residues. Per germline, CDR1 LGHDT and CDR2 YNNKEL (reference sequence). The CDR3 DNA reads TGTGCCAGCAGCCAAGGACAGACAAATTCACCCCTCCACTTT. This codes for CASSQGQTNSPLHF.

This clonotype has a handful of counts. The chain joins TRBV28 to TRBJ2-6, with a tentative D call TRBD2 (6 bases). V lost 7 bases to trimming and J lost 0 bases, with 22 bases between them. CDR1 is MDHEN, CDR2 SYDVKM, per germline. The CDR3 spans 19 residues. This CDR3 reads CASTDWRGRDNSGANVLTF. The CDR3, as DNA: TGTGCCAGCACCGATTGGAGGGGTCGAGATAACTCTGGGGCCAACGTCCTGACTTTC.

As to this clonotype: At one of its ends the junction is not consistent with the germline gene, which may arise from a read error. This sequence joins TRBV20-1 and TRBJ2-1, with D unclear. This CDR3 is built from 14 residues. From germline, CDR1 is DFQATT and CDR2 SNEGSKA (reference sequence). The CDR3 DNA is TGCAGTGCTAGAGACCCCAACTTCAACAAGGAGCAGTTCTTC. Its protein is CSARDPNFNKEQFF.

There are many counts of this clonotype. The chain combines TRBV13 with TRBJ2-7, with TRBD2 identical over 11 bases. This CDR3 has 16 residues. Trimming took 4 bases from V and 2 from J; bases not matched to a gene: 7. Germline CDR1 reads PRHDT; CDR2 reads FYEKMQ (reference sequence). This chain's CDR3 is CASSYKFSGRAYEQYF. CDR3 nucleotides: TGTGCCAGCAGCTACAAATTTAGCGGGAGGGCCTACGAGCAGTACTTC.

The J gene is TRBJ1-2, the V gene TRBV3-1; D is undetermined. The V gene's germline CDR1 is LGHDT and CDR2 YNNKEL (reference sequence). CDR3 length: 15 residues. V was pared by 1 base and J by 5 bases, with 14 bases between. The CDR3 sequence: CASSQGVLLRYGYTF. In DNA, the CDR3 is TGTGCCAGCAGCCAAGGGGTCCTACTGAGGTATGGCTACACCTTC.

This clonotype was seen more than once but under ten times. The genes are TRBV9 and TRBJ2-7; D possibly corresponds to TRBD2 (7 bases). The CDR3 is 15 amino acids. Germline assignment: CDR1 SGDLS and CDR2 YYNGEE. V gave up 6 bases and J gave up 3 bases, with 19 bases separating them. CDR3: CASTAGAGADYEQYF. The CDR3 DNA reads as TGTGCCAGCACCGCGGGGGCAGGAGCCGACTACGAGCAGTACTTC.

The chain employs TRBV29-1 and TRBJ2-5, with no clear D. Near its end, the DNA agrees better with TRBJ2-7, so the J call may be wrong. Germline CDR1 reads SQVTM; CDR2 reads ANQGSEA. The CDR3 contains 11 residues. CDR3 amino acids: CSALIETEQYF. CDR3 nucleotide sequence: TGCAGCGCCCTAATAGAAACCGAGCAGTACTTC.

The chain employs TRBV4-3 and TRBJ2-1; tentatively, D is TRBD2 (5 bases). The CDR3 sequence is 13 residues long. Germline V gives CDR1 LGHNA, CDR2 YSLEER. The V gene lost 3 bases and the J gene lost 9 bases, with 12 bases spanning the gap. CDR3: CASSQALRGEQFF. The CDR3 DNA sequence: TGCGCCAGCAGCCAGGCACTCCGGGGTGAGCAGTTCTTC.

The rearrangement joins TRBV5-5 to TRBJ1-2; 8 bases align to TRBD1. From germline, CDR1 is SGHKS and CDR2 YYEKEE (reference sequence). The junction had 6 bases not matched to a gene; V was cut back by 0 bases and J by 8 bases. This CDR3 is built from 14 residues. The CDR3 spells CASSLEGQGAGYTF. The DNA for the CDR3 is TGTGCCAGCAGCTTGGAGGGGCAGGGGGCAGGCTACACCTTC.

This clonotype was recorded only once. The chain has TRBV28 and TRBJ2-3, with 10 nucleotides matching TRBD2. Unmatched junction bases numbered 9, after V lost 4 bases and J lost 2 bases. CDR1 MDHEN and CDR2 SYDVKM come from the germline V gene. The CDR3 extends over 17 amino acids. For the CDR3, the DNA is TGTGCCAGCAGTTCCCTCTCACTAGCGGGGTTCACAGATACGCAGTATTTT. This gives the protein CASSSLSLAGFTDTQYF. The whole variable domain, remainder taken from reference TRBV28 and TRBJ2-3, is DVKVTQSSRYLVKRTGEKVFLECVQDMDHENMFWYRQDPGLGLRLIYFSYDVKMKEKGDIPEGYSVSREKKERFSLILESASTNQTSMYLCASSSLSLAGFTDTQYFGPGTRLTVL.

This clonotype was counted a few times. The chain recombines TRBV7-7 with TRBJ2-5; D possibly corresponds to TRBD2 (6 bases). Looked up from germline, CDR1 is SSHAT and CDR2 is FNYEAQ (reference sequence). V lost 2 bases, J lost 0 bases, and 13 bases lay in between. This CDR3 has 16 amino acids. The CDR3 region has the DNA TGTGCCAGCAGCTTAAGTGGGGCGGGGAACCAAGAGACCCAGTACTTC. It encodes CASSLSGAGNQETQYF.

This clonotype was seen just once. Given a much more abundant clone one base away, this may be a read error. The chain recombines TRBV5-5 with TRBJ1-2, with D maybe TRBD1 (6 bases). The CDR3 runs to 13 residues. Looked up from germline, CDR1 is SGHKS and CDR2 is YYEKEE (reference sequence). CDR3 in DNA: TGTGCCGGCAGCTTGGAACAGGGCTATGGCTACACCTTC. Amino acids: CAGSLEQGYGYTF.

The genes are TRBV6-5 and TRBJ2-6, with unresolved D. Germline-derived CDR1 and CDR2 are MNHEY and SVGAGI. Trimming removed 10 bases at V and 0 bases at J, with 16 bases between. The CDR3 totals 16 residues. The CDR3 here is CATRIRVSSGANVLTF. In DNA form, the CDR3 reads TGTGCCACTCGTATTCGCGTCAGCTCTGGGGCCAACGTCCTGACTTTC.

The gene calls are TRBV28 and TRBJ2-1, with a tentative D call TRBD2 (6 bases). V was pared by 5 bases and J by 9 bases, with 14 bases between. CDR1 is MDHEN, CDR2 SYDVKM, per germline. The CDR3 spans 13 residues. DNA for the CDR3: TGTGCCAGCAGTCTGGGGGGTAAATTTGAGCAGTTCTTC. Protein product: CASSLGGKFEQFF.

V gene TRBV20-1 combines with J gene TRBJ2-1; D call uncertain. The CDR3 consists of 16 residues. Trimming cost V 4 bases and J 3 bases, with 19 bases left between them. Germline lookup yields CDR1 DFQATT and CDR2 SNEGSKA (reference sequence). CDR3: CSAMPGRPDIYNEQFF. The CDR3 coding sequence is TGCAGTGCTATGCCCGGGCGGCCGGATATCTACAATGAGCAGTTCTTC.

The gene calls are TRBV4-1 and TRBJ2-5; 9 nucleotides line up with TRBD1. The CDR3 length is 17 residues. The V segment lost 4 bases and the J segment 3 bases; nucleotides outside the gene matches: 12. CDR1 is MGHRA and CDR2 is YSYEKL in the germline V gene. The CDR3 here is CASSPIGDRAPKETQYF. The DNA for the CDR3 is TGCGCCAGCAGCCCGATAGGGGACAGGGCTCCAAAAGAGACCCAGTACTTC.

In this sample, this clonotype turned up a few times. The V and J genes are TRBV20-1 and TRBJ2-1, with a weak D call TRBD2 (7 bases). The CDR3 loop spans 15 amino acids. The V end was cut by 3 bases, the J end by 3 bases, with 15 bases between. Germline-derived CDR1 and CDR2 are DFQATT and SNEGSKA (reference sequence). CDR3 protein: CSARRGGSGYNEQFF. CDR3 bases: TGCAGTGCTAGGAGGGGGGGGAGTGGCTACAATGAGCAGTTCTTC.